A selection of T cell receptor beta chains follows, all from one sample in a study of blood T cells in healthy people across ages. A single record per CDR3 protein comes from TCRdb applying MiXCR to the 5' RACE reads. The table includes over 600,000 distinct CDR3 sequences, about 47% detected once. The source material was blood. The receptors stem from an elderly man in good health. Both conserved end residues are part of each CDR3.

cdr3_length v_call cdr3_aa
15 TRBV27 CASSPTTPGVSPLHF
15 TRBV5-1 CASSLGTETNTEAFF
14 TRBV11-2 CASSLRTGSYGYTF
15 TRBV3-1 CASSSQREGYNEQFF
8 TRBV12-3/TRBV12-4 CASSEQYF
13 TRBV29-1 CSGRLNMNTEAFF
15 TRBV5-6 CASSLGLEPYNEQFF
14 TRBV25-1 CASSVGQSRNIQYF
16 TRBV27 CASRPSRGVRRETQYF
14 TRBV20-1 CSARDIGEPYGYTF
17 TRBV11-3 CASSPPKRDGEDTEAFF
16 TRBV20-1 CSARDLGTGPPDTQYF
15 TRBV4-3 CASSVGEGATYEQYF
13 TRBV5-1 CASSSTGQYEQYF
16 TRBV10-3 CAISESSGTGTYEQYF
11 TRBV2 CASMGGEKLFF
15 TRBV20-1 CSARDLRGPSVRYTF
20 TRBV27 CASGMGYGTAEGVGNSPLHF
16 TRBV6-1 CASSPAGLAGTNEQFF
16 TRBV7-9 CASSGQLAGGDNEQFF
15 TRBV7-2 CASSLGFGKQETQYF
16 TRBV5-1 CASSFKQAPGGTEAFF
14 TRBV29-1 CSVRQGGINQPQHF
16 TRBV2 CASSPTPLGSNQPQHF
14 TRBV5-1 CASRAEQGAETQYF
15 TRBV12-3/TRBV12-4 CASSFRGSDTGELFF
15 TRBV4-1 CASSQDQQRSYEQYF
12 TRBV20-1 CSASPFGTEAFF
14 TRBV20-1 CSASEDRENTEAFF
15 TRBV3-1 CASTGRVSFVDTQYF
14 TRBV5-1 CASSLDGGPGEQYF
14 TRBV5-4 CASRQQGAGDTQYF
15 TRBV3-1 CASSQAKGLINIQYF
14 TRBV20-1 CSASIGQVNQPQHF
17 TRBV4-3 CVSSQTGTSGSTNEQYF
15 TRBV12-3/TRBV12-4 CASSTGSSGRNEQYF
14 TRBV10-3 CAISAGGLTDEQFF
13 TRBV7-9 CASIRGLGETQYF
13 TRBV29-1 CSTTVTSYNEQFF
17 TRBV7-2 CASSLFPPGGSVYGYTF
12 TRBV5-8 CASSLDLHTQYF
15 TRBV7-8 CASSTHGRSSYEQYF
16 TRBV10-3 CAIGPASTLSYNEQFF
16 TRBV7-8 CASSMNNGTAKNIQYF
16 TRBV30 CAWSVGTGFMNTEAFF
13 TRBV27 CASSLRVVDEQYF
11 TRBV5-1 CASKDVNEQFF
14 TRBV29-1 CSVSNPGQVYEQYF
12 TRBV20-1 CSASKPIDEQYF
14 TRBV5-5 CASSFDSSTDTQYF